One sample yielded the 27 T cell receptor beta chains listed below, sequenced in a study of cytomegalovirus exposure and HLA in healthy donors. The PCR had 60 Vbeta and 13 Jbeta primers. Sequenced by immunoSEQ multiplex PCR; TCRdb stores in-frame clones only, minus some. The sample shows about 140,000 clones, around 80% of them seen only once. What was sequenced was PBMCs. The receptor source for this set is a man in his forties or fifties in good health and CMV-seropositive.

This rearrangement joins TRBV29-1 to TRBJ1-3; 8 positions match TRBD1. The CDR3 extends over 16 amino acids. Germline loops: CDR1 SQVTM, CDR2 ANQGSEA. V lost 3 bases, J lost 4 bases, and 11 bases stayed unmatched. CDR3 residues: CSVDPPGQASGNTIYF. CDR3 bases: TGCAGCGTTGACCCGCCGGGACAGGCATCAGGAAACACCATATATTTT.

This clone was recorded only once. V usage is TRBV5-4 and J usage is TRBJ2-2; 15 nucleotides agree with TRBD2. CDR3 length: 20 residues. V was pared by 1 base and J by 2 bases, with 9 bases of the junction left unmatched. CDR1 is SGHNT and CDR2 is YYREEE in the germline V gene (reference sequence). The CDR3 reads CASSLKRTSGRAGNTGELFF. The DNA for the CDR3 is TGTGCCAGCAGCTTGAAACGGACTAGCGGGAGGGCGGGAAACACCGGGGAGCTGTTTTTT.

V gene TRBV6-5 combines with J gene TRBJ2-6, with D uncertain. The CDR3 loop spans 16 amino acids. Germline V gene data show CDR1 as MNHEY and CDR2 as SVGAGI. Trimming shortened V by 0 bases and J by 0 bases, and 6 bases separated the two germline ends. The CDR3 spells CASSYSEVSGANVLTF. The CDR3 coding sequence is TGTGCCAGCAGTTACTCCGAGGTCTCTGGGGCCAACGTCCTGACTTTC.

The table lists this clone with a few counts. J is TRBJ2-4 and V is TRBV5-1; 7 positions agree with TRBD1. The J segment lost 3 bases and the V segment lost 0 bases, leaving 3 bases of the junction unmatched. Germline CDR1 is SGHRS and CDR2 is YFSETQ. The CDR3 loop spans 15 amino acids. The CDR3 nucleotides are TGCGCCAGCAGCTTGGTAACAGGGGTCAAAAACATTCAGTACTTC. Translating gives CASSLVTGVKNIQYF.

This clone was counted only a few times. V gene TRBV6-4 combines with J gene TRBJ2-1; TRBD1 matches 9 bases. After removal of 0 bases from V and 6 bases from J, the junction contained 3 bases not matched to a gene. CDR1 and CDR2 from the germline V gene are MRHNA and SNTAGT. This CDR3 is built from 15 residues. Here the CDR3 reads CASSDSETGGNEQFF. The CDR3 nucleotides read TGTGCCAGCAGTGACTCTGAGACAGGGGGCAATGAGCAGTTCTTC.

With respect to this clone: A junction boundary mismatches the germline segment, possibly from a read error. The CDR3 is CASSLGRFNGQFF. The DNA of the CDR3 is TGTGCCAGCAGCTTGGGGCGGTTCAATGGGCAGTTCTTC. This chain joins TRBV7-2 and TRBJ2-1; D possibly corresponds to TRBD1 (5 bases). Germline V gene lookup returns CDR1 SGHTA and CDR2 FQGNSA. The CDR3 loop spans 13 amino acids.

This clone has only a few counts. The chain joins TRBV18 to TRBJ1-1, with D unresolved. Trimming stripped 5 bases from V and 1 base from J, with 11 bases between. CDR3 length: 14 amino acids. In germline, CDR1 is KGHSH, CDR2 LQKENI. The CDR3 DNA reads TGTGCCAGCTCAGGAATGGGAGGGAACACTGAAGCTTTCTTT. Translating gives CASSGMGGNTEAFF.

CDR3 residues: CASTSPEGNQPQHF. CDR3 bases: TGTGCCAGTACCTCCCCAGAGGGCAATCAGCCCCAGCATTTT. The chain joins TRBV19 to TRBJ1-5, with D unclear. Germline values: CDR1 LNHDA, CDR2 SQIVND (reference sequence). V lost 7 bases, J lost 2 bases, and 12 bases lay in between. The length of the CDR3 is 14 residues.

This chain uses TRBV19 with TRBJ2-1, with 9 bases lining up with TRBD2. This CDR3 is built from 14 residues. In germline, CDR1 is LNHDA, CDR2 SQIVND (reference sequence). V dropped 4 bases and J dropped 8; count of bases not matched to a gene: 6. For the CDR3, the DNA is TGTGCCAGTAGTAACGGACTAGCGTTCGATGAGCAGTTCTTC. It translates to CASSNGLAFDEQFF.

The chain joins TRBV19 to TRBJ1-1; 7 bases match TRBD1. This CDR3 has 16 residues. CDR1 and CDR2 (germline): LNHDA, SQIVND (reference sequence). V trimming: 3 bases; J trimming: 4 bases; junction bases outside the gene matches: 11. In nucleotides, the CDR3 is TGTGCCAGTAGTATCGACAGGGACGAGGGAACCACTGAAGCTTTCTTT. It codes for CASSIDRDEGTTEAFF.

V gene TRBV4-2 combines with J gene TRBJ2-5, with D maybe TRBD1 (6 bases). This CDR3 contains 15 residues. V dropped 1 base and J dropped 1 base, with 10 bases sitting between them. Per the germline V gene, CDR1 is LGHNA and CDR2 is YNFKEQ. CDR3 loop: CASSQGSGVQETQYF. The CDR3 nucleotides read TGTGCCAGCAGCCAAGGGTCAGGGGTCCAAGAGACCCAGTACTTC.

V is TRBV27 and J is TRBJ2-7; TRBD2 is a possible D gene (5 bases). Germline CDR1 reads MNHEY; CDR2 reads SMNVEV (reference sequence). The CDR3 totals 12 residues. V lost 6 bases to trimming and J lost 2 bases, with 8 bases between them. The CDR3 loop reads CASSRDTYEQYF. The CDR3 DNA is TGTGCCAGCAGCCGGGATACCTACGAGCAGTACTTC.

The chain is built from TRBV18 and TRBJ2-5; 10 nucleotides line up with TRBD2. Germline CDR1 and CDR2: KGHSH and LQKENI. The CDR3 spans 16 residues. The ends lost 5 bases at V and 3 bases at J; junction bases unmatched: 9. The CDR3 sequence is CASSSQTSGSKETQYF. The CDR3 DNA is TGTGCCAGCTCATCTCAGACTAGCGGGTCAAAAGAGACCCAGTACTTC.

This chain links TRBV5-1 with TRBJ2-1; 9 nucleotides align to TRBD2. Trimming took 2 bases from V and 8 from J; bases not matched to a gene: 8. The germline V gene has CDR1 SGHRS and CDR2 YFSETQ. This CDR3 region has 15 residues. This chain's CDR3 is CASSFKAGGRDEQFF. The CDR3 DNA is TGCGCCAGCAGCTTCAAGGCGGGAGGGCGGGATGAGCAGTTCTTC.

The chain is built from TRBV9 and TRBJ2-1; 8 nucleotides align to TRBD2. The CDR3 is made up of 13 amino acids. The germline V gene has CDR1 SGDLS and CDR2 YYNGEE. With 4 bases clipped from V and 10 bases from J, the junction kept 7 bases outside the gene matches. CDR3 loop: CASSPPLAGEQFF. The CDR3 nucleotides are TGTGCCAGCAGCCCCCCCTTAGCGGGAGAGCAGTTCTTC.

The CDR3 here is CASSSGTGLTGELFF. CDR3 DNA sequence: TGTGCCAGTAGTTCGGGGACAGGGTTGACCGGGGAGCTGTTTTTT. The chain joins TRBV19 to TRBJ2-2; TRBD1 agrees at 9 bases. CDR1 and CDR2 (germline): LNHDA, SQIVND (reference sequence). The CDR3 totals 15 residues. The V and J ends lost 5 bases and 5 bases, in that order; junction bases with no gene match: 6.

This clone was observed a handful of times. The rearrangement links TRBV7-9 to TRBJ2-1; 9 nucleotides agree with TRBD2. The CDR3 sequence is 18 residues long. J was trimmed by 0 bases and V by 7 bases; bases with no gene match: 13. The germline V gene encodes CDR1 SEHNR and CDR2 FQNEAQ (reference sequence). In DNA form, the CDR3 reads TGTGCCAGCACCGAGAGGGCGGGAGGGCCGGGCTCCTACAATGAGCAGTTCTTC. Translated: CASTERAGGPGSYNEQFF.

The chain links TRBV6-5 to TRBJ1-6; 7 bases map to TRBD1. The germline gives CDR1 MNHEY, CDR2 SVGAGI. The CDR3 sequence is 15 residues long. V shed 2 bases, J shed 4 bases, and the junction held 2 bases outside the gene matches. CDR3 region: CASSYRQGYNSPLHF. CDR3 DNA sequence: TGTGCCAGCAGTTACCGACAGGGATATAATTCACCCCTCCACTTT.

The rearrangement links TRBV7-2 to TRBJ1-5, with D uncertain. This CDR3 contains 14 residues. Trimming left V 6 bases short and J 0 bases short, with 9 bases between. The germline CDR1 and CDR2 sequences are SGHTA and FQGNSA. CDR3 loop: CASSLISSNQPQHF. The CDR3 nucleotides read TGTGCCAGCAGTCTTATTAGTAGCAATCAGCCCCAGCATTTT.

J is TRBJ2-7 and V is TRBV5-1; possible D gene TRBD2, 6 bases. V lost 7 bases to trimming and J lost 1 base, with 18 bases between them. The CDR3 consists of 15 residues. CDR1 SGHRS and CDR2 YFSETQ come from the germline V gene. In DNA form, the CDR3 reads TGCGCCAGCTGCCGCGGGACGCAGGATTCCTACGAGCAGTACTTC. Translated: CASCRGTQDSYEQYF.

A few counts support this clone. The gene calls are TRBV5-5 and TRBJ2-6; weak D call: TRBD2 (6 bases). The CDR3 runs to 15 residues. V lost 4 bases and J lost 2, with 10 bases in between. Germline V gene sequence: CDR1 SGHKS, CDR2 YYEKEE (reference sequence). As DNA, the CDR3 is TGTGCCAGCAGCGGACTAAGCCCTGGGGCCAACGTCCTGACTTTC. This encodes CASSGLSPGANVLTF. Using reference TRBV5-5 and TRBJ2-6 for the parts outside the CDR3, the full variable domain is DAGVTQSPTHLIKTRGQQVTLRCSPISGHKSVSWYQQVLGQGPQFIFQYYEKEERGRGNFPDRFSARQFPNYSSELNVNALLLGDSALYLCASSGLSPGANVLTFGAGSRLTVL.

This chain links TRBV4-2 with TRBJ2-2; D unclear. With 3 bases removed from V and 6 bases from J, the gap between germline ends came to 8 bases. The germline gives CDR1 LGHNA, CDR2 YNFKEQ. There are 13 residues in the CDR3. CDR3 sequence reads: CASSQGFSGELFF. The CDR3 DNA follows: TGTGCCAGCAGCCAGGGCTTTTCCGGGGAGCTGTTTTTT.

CDR3 coding DNA: TGTGCCAGCACCCCCTCCTGGGAGCAGCCCCAGCATTTT. The encoded protein is CASTPSWEQPQHF. The chain joins TRBV28 to TRBJ1-5, with no clear D. Trimming cost V 7 bases and J 7 bases, with 14 bases left between them. The CDR3 is made up of 13 amino acids. Germline-derived CDR1 and CDR2 are MDHEN and SYDVKM.

The rearrangement uses TRBV9 and TRBJ1-2, with D tentatively TRBD1 (6 bases). V gave up 0 bases and J gave up 6 bases, with 15 bases separating them. Germline CDR1 reads SGDLS; CDR2 reads YYNGEE. CDR3 size: 15 residues. For the CDR3, the DNA is TGTGCCAGCAGCGTAGAACCCGCCAGGGGAGATGGCTACACCTTC. Translation: CASSVEPARGDGYTF.

This clone was seen once. The chain couples TRBV4-3 to TRBJ1-1; TRBD1 is a possible D gene (5 bases). The CDR3 length is 14 residues. The germline CDR1 and CDR2 sequences are LGHNA and YSLEER. V lost 4 bases and J lost 0, with 9 bases in between. Here the CDR3 reads CASSPQVMNTEAFF. The CDR3 bases are TGCGCCAGCAGCCCACAGGTCATGAACACTGAAGCTTTCTTT.

The chain employs TRBV20-1 and TRBJ2-7; D remains unclear. CDR1 and CDR2 from the germline V gene are DFQATT and SNEGSKA (reference sequence). V was cut by 0 bases and J by 5 bases, with 5 bases left in between. The CDR3 has 11 residues. CDR3 in amino acids: CSARDSHEQYF. The CDR3 coding sequence is TGCAGTGCTAGAGACAGTCACGAGCAGTACTTC.

This clone was seen just once. The chain combines TRBV29-1 with TRBJ1-1, with 7 bases identical to TRBD1. Per germline, CDR1 SQVTM and CDR2 ANQGSEA. With 7 bases clipped from V and 10 bases from J, the junction kept 6 bases outside the gene matches. The CDR3 is 10 residues long. The DNA of the CDR3 is TGCAGCGCTGGACAGGAAGGAGCTTTCTTT. Its translation: CSAGQEGAFF.